Here is one T cell receptor beta chain with its context. Its specificity is unknown. This sample is drawn from a study of T-cell reconstitution after alpha-beta-depleted transplantation in children. Study-level findings and limits: Several hundred expanded graft clones reportedly gave rise to the alpha-beta T cells present about two months after transplant. Hyperexpanded clones declined; after one year, newly produced T cells mostly supplied diversity.

Preparation of the TCRbeta library involved a method that used unique molecular identifiers. TCRdb itself ran the PCR reads through MiXCR, one entry per CDR3 protein. Of more than 200,000 distinct CDR3 sequences listed, roughly 26% were seen once; the top ten hold over 2.5%. V lost 6 bases to trimming and J lost 1 base, with 10 bases between them. Germline lookup yields CDR1 DFQATT and CDR2 SNEGSKA (reference sequence). There are 12 residues in the CDR3. The sample was PBMCs, taken before TCRalphabeta/CD19-depleted stem cell transplant. This chain uses TRBV20-1 with TRBJ2-7; D gene ambiguous. This receptor was taken from a girl aged 2 to 10 with Fanconi anemia, due to receive a stem cell transplant. The CDR3 loop is CSAPQFSYEQYF. Here the CDR3 DNA reads TGCAGTGCCCCACAGTTTTCCTACGAGCAGTACTTC.